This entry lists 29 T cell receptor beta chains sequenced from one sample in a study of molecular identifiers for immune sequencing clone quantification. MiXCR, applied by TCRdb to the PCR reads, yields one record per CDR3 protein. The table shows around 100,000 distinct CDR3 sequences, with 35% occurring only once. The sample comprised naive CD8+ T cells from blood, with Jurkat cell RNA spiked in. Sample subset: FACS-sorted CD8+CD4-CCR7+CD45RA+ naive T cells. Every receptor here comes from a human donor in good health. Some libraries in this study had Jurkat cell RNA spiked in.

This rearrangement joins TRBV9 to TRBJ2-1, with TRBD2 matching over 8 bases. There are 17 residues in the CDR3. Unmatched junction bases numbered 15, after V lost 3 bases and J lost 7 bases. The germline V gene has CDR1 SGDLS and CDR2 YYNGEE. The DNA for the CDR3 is TGTGCCAGCAGCGGTCTGGTCCGGCTAGCGGGTGAGAATGAGCAGTTCTTC. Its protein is CASSGLVRLAGENEQFF.

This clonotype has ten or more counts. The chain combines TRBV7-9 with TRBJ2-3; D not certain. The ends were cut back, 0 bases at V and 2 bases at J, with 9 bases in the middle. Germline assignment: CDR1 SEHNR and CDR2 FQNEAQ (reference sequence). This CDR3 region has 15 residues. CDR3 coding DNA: TGTGCCAGCAGCTTAGCGCAAGGAGTCACAGATACGCAGTATTTT. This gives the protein CASSLAQGVTDTQYF.

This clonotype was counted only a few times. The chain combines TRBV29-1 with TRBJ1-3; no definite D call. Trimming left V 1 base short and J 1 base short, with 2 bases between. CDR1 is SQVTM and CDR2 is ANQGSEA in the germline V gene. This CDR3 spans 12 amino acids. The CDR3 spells CSVEGSGNTIYF. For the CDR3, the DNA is TGCAGCGTTGAAGGGTCTGGAAACACCATATATTTT.

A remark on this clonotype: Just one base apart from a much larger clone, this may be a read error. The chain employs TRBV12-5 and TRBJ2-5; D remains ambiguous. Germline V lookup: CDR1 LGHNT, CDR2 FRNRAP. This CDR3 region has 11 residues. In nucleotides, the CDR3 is TGTGCTTGTGGTTCACAAGAGACCCAGTACTTC. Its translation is CACGSQETQYF.

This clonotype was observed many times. The CDR3 spells CSVAVASGNTGELFF. The CDR3 region has the DNA TGCAGCGTTGCAGTAGCTAGCGGCAACACCGGGGAGCTGTTTTTT. This rearrangement joins TRBV29-1 to TRBJ2-2, with TRBD2 matching 7 bases. V gave up 4 bases and J gave up 2 bases; unmatched junction bases: 7. The CDR3 totals 15 residues. Germline V gives CDR1 SQVTM, CDR2 ANQGSEA.

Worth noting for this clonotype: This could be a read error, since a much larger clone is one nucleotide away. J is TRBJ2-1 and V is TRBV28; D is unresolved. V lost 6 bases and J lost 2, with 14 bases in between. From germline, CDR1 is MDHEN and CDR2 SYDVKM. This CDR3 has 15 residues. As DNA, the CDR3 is TGTGCCAGCAGGTTGATCCCCGGGCCCTACAATGAGCAGTTCTTC. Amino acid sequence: CASRLIPGPYNEQFF.

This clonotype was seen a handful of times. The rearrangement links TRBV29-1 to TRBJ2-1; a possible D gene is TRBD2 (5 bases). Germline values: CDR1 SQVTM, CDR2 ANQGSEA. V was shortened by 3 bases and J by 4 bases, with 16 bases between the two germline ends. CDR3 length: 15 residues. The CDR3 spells CSVEAPPGIYNEQFF. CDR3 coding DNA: TGCAGCGTTGAGGCCCCCCCGGGGATTTACAATGAGCAGTTCTTC.

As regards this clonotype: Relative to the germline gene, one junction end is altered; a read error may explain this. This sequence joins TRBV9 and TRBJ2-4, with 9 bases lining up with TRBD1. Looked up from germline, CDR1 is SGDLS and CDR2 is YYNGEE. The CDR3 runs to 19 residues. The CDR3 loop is CASSANAGTGLLAKSIQYF. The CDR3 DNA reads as TGTGCCAGCAGCGCAAACGCCGGGACAGGGTTACTAGCCAAAAGCATTCAGTACTTC.

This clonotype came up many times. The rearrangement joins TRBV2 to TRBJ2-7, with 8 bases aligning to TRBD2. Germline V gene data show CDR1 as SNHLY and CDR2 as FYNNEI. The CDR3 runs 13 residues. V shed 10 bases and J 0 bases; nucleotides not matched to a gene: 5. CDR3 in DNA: TGTGCCACCTTCGGGACTAGCTCCTACGAGCAGTACTTC. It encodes CATFGTSSYEQYF.

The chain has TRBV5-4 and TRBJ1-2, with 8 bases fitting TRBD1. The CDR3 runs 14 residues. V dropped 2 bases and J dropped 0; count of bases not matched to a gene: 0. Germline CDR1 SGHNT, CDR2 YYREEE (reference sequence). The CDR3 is CASSLQGANYGYTF. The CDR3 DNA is TGTGCCAGCAGCTTACAGGGGGCTAACTATGGCTACACCTTC.

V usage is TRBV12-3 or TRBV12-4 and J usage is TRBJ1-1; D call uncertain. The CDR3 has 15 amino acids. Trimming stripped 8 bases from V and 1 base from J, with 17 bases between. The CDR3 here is CASDPSDLRNTEAFF. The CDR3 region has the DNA TGTGCCAGCGACCCCTCCGACTTGAGGAACACTGAAGCTTTCTTT.

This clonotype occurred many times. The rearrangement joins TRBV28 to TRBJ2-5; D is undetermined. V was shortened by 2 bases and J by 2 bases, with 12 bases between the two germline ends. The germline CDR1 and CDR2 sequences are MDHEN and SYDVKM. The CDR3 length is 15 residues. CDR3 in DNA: TGTGCCAGCAGTTTAAGTTGGTCAGGACAAGAGACCCAGTACTTC. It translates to CASSLSWSGQETQYF.

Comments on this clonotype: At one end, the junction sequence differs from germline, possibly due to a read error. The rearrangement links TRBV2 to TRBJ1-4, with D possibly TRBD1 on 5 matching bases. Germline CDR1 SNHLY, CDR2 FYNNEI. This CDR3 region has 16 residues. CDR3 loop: CASSERDEAGNEKLVF. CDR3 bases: TGTGCCAGCAGTGAAAGGGATGAGGCAGGGAATGAAAAACTGGTTTTT. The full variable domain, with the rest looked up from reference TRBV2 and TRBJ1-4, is EPEVTQTPSHQVTQMGQEVILRCVPISNHLYFYWYRQILGQKVEFLVSFYNNEISEKSEIFDDQFSVERPDGSNFTLKIRSTKLEDSAMYFCASSERDEAGNEKLVFGSGTQLSVL.

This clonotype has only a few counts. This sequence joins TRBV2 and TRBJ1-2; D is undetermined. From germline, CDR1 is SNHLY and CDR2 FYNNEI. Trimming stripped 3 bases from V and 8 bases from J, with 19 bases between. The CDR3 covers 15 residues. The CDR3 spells CASSEGAVQAEGYTF. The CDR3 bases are TGTGCCAGCAGTGAGGGCGCGGTTCAGGCGGAAGGCTACACCTTC.

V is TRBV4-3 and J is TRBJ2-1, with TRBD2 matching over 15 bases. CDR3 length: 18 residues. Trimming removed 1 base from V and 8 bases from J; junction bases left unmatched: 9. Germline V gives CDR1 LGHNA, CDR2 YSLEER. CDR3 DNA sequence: TGCGCCAGCAGCCAAGCCCGGACTAGCGGGAGGGCCAGCGATGAGCAGTTCTTC. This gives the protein CASSQARTSGRASDEQFF.

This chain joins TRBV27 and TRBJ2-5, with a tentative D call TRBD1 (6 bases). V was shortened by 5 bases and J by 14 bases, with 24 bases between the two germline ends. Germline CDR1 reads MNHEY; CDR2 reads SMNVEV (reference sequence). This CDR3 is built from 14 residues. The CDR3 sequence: CASSAGVGVETRYF. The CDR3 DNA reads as TGTGCCAGCAGTGCAGGGGTGGGGGTGGAGACCCGTTACTTC.

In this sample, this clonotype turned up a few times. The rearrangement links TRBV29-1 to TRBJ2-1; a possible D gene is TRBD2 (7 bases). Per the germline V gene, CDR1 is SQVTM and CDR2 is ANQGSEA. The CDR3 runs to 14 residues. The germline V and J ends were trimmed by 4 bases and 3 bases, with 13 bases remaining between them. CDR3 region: CSVGGEGDYNEQFF. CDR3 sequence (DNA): TGCAGCGTTGGAGGGGAGGGGGACTACAATGAGCAGTTCTTC.

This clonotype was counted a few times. The CDR3 sequence: CAISEGLDTQYF. The CDR3 DNA sequence: TGTGCCATCAGTGAGGGCCTGGATACGCAGTATTTT. The chain recombines TRBV10-3 with TRBJ2-3, with unresolved D. The CDR3 covers 12 residues. CDR1 and CDR2 from the germline V gene are ENHRY and SYGVKD. Trimming stripped 2 bases from V and 6 bases from J, with 6 bases between.

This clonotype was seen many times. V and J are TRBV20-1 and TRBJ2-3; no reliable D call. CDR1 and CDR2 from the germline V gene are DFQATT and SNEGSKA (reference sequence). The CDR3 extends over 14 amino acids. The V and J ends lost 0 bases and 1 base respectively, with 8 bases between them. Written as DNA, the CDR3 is TGCAGTGCTAGAGAAGAGATCCGCACAGATACGCAGTATTTT. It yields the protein CSAREEIRTDTQYF.

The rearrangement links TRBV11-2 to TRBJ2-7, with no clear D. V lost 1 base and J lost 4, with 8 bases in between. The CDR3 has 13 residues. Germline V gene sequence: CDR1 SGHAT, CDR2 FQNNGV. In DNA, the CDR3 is TGTGCCAGCAGCTTAGGTTCGGTTTACGAGCAGTACTTC. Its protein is CASSLGSVYEQYF.

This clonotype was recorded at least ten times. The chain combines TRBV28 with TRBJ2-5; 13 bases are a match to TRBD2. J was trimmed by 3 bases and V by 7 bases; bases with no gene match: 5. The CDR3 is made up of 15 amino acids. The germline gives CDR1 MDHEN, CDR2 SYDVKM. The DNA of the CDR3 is TGTGCCAGCAATATAGGACTAGCGGGAGAAGAGACCCAGTACTTC. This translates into CASNIGLAGEETQYF.

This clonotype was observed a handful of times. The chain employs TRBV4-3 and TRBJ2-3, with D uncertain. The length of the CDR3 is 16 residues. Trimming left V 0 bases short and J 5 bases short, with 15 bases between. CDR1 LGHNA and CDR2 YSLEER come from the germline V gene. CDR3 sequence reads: CASSQDPHLREDTQYF. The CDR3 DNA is TGCGCCAGCAGCCAAGATCCCCACCTTAGGGAAGATACGCAGTATTTT.

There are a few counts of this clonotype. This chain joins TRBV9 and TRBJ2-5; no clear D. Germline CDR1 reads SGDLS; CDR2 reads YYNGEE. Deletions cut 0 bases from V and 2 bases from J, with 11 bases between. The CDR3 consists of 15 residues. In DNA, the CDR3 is TGTGCCAGCAGCGTAGATGGTAGCTTTCAAGAGACCCAGTACTTC. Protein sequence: CASSVDGSFQETQYF.

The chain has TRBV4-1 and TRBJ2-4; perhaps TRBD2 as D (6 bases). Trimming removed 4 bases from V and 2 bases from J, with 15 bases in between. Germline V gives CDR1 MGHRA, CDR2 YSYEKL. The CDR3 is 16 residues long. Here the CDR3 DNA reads TGCGCCAGCAGCCGCCCCCCGGGGGTTTCCAAAAACATTCAGTACTTC. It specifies CASSRPPGVSKNIQYF.

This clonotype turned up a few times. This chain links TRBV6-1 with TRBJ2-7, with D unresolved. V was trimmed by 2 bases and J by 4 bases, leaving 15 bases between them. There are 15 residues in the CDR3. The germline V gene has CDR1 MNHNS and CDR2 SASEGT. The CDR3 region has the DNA TGTGCCAGCAGTGAACCGGACCGGTTGGATTACGAGCAGTACTTC. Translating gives CASSEPDRLDYEQYF.

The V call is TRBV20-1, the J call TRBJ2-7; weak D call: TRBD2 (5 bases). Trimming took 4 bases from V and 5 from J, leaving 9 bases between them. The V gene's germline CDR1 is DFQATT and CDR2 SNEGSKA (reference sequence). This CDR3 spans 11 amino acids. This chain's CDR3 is CSATPGNEQYF. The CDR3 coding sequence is TGCAGTGCTACTCCCGGGAACGAGCAGTACTTC.

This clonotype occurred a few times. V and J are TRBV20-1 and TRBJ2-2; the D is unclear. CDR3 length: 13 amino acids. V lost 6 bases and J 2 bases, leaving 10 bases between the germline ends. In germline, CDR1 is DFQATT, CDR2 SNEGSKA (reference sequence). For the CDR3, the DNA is TGCAGTGCGATCGGAGCAAACACCGGGGAGCTGTTTTTT. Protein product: CSAIGANTGELFF.

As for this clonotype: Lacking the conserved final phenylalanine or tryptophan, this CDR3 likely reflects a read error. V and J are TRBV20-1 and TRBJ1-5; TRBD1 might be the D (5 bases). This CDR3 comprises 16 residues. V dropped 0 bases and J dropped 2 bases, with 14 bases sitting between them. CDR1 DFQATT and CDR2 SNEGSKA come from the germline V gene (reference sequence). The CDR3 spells CSARDGRLGRNQPQHI. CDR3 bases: TGCAGTGCTAGAGACGGCCGCCTGGGACGCAATCAGCCCCAGCATATT.

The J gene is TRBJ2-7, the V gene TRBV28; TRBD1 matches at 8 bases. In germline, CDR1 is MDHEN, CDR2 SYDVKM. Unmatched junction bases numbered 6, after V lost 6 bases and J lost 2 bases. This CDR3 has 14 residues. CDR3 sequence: CASSGTGNPYEQYF. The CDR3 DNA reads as TGTGCCAGCAGCGGGACAGGTAATCCCTACGAGCAGTACTTC.